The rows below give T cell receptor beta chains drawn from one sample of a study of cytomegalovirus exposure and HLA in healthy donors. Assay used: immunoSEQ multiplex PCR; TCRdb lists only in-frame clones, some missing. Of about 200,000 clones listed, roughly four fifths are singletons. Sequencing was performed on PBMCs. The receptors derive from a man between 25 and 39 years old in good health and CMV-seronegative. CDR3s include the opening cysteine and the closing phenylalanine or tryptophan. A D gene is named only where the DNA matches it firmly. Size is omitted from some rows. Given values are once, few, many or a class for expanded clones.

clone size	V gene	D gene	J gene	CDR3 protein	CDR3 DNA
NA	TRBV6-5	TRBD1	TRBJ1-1	CASRKTGGEAFF	TGTGCCAGCAGAAAGACAGGGGGGGAAGCTTTCTTT
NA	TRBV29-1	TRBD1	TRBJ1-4	CSAWTGHNEKLFF	TGCAGCGCCTGGACAGGGCATAATGAAAAACTGTTTTTT
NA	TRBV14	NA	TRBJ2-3	CASSQGKGAEFLGMDTQYF	TGTGCCAGCAGCCAAGGCAAGGGAGCAGAATTTCTAGGGATGGATACGCAGTATTTT
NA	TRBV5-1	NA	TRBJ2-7	CASRSERYEQYF	TGCGCCAGCAGGTCAGAACGCTACGAGCAGTACTTC
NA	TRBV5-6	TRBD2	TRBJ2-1	CASSLVSGRVNEQFF	TGTGCCAGCAGCTTGGTTAGCGGGAGAGTCAATGAGCAGTTCTTC
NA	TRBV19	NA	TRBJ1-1	CASMNPYAGNTEAFF	TGTGCCAGTATGAACCCCTACGCAGGGAACACTGAAGCTTTCTTT
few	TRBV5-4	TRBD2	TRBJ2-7	CASSLEAGGYEQYF	TGTGCCAGCAGCTTGGAGGCGGGAGGTTACGAGCAGTACTTC
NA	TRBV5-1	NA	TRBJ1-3	CASSSYGVSGNTIYF	TGCGCCAGCAGCTCCTACGGTGTCTCTGGAAACACCATATATTTT
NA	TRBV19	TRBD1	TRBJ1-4	CASSSGTGGARREKLFF	TGTGCCAGTAGTTCCGGGACAGGGGGCGCGAGGCGTGAAAAACTGTTTTTT
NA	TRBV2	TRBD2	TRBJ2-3	CASLTSGRADTQYF	TGTGCCAGCCTCACTAGCGGGAGAGCAGATACGCAGTATTTT
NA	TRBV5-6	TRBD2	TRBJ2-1	CASGGTNYNEQFF	TGTGCCAGCGGTGGGACTAACTACAATGAGCAGTTCTTC
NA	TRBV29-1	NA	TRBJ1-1	CSVLRQIGTLNTEAFF	TGCAGCGTACTTAGACAGATTGGAACTCTCAACACTGAAGCTTTCTTT
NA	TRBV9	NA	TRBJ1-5	CASSVGGGNQPQHF	TGTGCCAGCAGCGTAGGGGGGGGGAATCAGCCCCAGCATTTT
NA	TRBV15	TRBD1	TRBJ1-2	CATSRATGQVRGYTF	TGTGCCACCAGCAGAGCCACCGGACAGGTTCGTGGCTACACCTTC
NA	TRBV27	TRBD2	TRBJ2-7	CASSPGLGLGEQYF	TGTGCCAGCAGTCCGGGACTAGGGTTAGGGGAGCAGTACTTC
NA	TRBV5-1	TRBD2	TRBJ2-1	CASSYGLAGGQYNEQFF	TGCGCCAGCAGCTACGGACTAGCGGGAGGGCAATACAATGAGCAGTTCTTC
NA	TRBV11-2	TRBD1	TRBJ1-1	CASSQRQGLIAFF	TGTGCCAGCAGCCAGAGACAGGGGCTGATCGCTTTCTTT
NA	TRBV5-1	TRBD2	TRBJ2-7	CASSLELGLAGVVQYF	TGCGCCAGCAGCTTGGAGTTGGGACTAGCGGGAGTGGTGCAGTACTTC
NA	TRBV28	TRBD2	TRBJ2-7	CASSLINSGRASEQYF	TGTGCCAGCAGTCTAATAAATAGCGGGAGGGCCAGCGAGCAGTACTTC
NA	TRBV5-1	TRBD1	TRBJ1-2	CASSVRGPGYGYTF	TGCGCCAGCAGCGTCAGGGGGCCTGGCTATGGCTACACCTTC
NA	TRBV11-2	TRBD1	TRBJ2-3	CASSPRTGRTDTQYF	TGTGCCAGCAGCCCCCGGACAGGGCGGACAGATACGCAGTATTTT
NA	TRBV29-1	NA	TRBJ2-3	CSAEGELAIDTQYF	TGCAGCGCCGAGGGTGAACTAGCCATAGATACGCAGTATTTT
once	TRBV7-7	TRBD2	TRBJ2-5	CASSYRGGPQETQYF	TGTGCCAGCAGCTACCGGGGGGGCCCCCAAGAGACCCAGTACTTC
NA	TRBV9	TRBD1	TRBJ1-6	CASSIQGGANSPLHF	TGTGCCAGCAGCATCCAAGGGGGCGCAAATTCACCCCTCCACTTT